This TCR beta chain was recorded in a study of blood T cell repertoires in COVID-19. Study overall: The United States, Italy and Spain were the sources of the acute and convalescent COVID-19 samples. PBMCs, B-cell-depleted T cells, or T cells were the source of the cDNA or gDNA that made up the material.

The V and J ends lost 0 bases and 7 bases, in that order; junction bases with no gene match: 8. CDR3 size: 16 residues. Looked up from germline, CDR1 is SGHRS and CDR2 is YFSETQ. Clones were read by immunoSEQ multiplex PCR, and TCRdb kept only the in-frame ones, dropping some. The data show over 300,000 clones, over 75% seen once. Participants had their cohort set by participant-reported clinical history. Among Cohort 3 donors, those recovered had two negative PCRs, clearance, or symptom resolution. Material: PBMCs or T cells enriched from blood (not recorded which). The J gene is TRBJ2-1, the V gene TRBV5-1; the match to TRBD2 covers 9 bases. The TCR was taken from a woman under 30 who had recovered from COVID-19. CDR3 loop: CASSLEGAGGPNEQFF. The CDR3 DNA reads TGCGCCAGCAGCTTGGAAGGGGCGGGAGGGCCTAATGAGCAGTTCTTC.